This T cell receptor beta chain is drawn from a study of blood T cell repertoires in COVID-19. Participants were aged about 18 to 90 years, lived in around 25 US areas, and enrolled virtually. Cohort allocation depended upon clinical history that participants reported. The germline V and J ends were trimmed by 1 base and 7 bases, with 16 bases remaining between them. This CDR3 contains 16 residues. Germline V CDR1 and CDR2: MDHEN, SYDVKM. Assay used: immunoSEQ multiplex PCR; TCRdb lists only in-frame clones, some missing. The sample has about 320,000 clones; around 90% are singletons. The chain recombines TRBV28 with TRBJ2-2, with a weak D call TRBD2 (6 bases). Source material: PBMCs or T cells enriched from blood (not recorded which). The origin of this receptor is a woman aged 18-30 years who had recovered from COVID-19. This CDR3 reads CASSLSHRGIIGELFF. CDR3 nucleotide sequence: TGTGCCAGCAGTTTATCGCATCGGGGGATTATCGGGGAGCTGTTTTTT.